A selection of T cell receptor beta chains follows, all from one sample in a study of memory CD4+ T cells and cytomegalovirus serostatus. Assay used: immunoSEQ multiplex PCR; TCRdb lists only in-frame clones, some missing. This sample yields 50,000 to 75,000 clones, of which around 86% are seen a single time; nearly 0.9% belongs to the top ten. The sequenced sample was memory CD4+ T cells from blood. The origin of the receptors is an adult in good health and CMV-seronegative. CDR3s include the opening cysteine and the closing phenylalanine or tryptophan. D genes are given only for firm matches. Expanded clones get a size class; other rows say once, few or many, or leave the size out.

>.|TRBJ1-1|TRBV6-1|.
CASSEAPSSEAFF
TGTGCCAGCAGTGAAGCCCCTTCTTCTGAAGCTTTCTTT
>.|TRBJ1-5|TRBV7-9|.
CASSLDGSNQPQHF
TGTGCCAGCAGCCTAGACGGAAGCAATCAGCCCCAGCATTTT
>medium-sized|TRBJ1-1|TRBV7-9|.
CASSLGTVNTEAFF
TGTGCCAGCAGCTTAGGGACAGTGAACACTGAAGCTTTCTTT
>.|TRBJ1-1|TRBV5-1|.
CASSLLGSWRDTEAFF
TGCGCCAGCAGCTTGTTAGGAAGTTGGAGGGACACTGAAGCTTTCTTT
>.|TRBJ2-6|TRBV10-2|.
CATAVSGANVLTF
TGCGCCACGGCTGTCTCTGGGGCCAACGTCCTGACTTTC
>.|TRBJ1-2|TRBV6-5|TRBD1
CASSYGTGRNYGYTF
TGTGCCAGCAGTTACGGGACAGGGAGGAACTATGGCTACACCTTC
>once|TRBJ2-7|TRBV28|.
CASSSTATYEQYF
TGTGCCAGCAGTTCGACAGCCACCTACGAGCAGTACTTC
>.|TRBJ1-3|TRBV18|TRBD1
CASSDSRTGSGNTIYF
TGTGCCAGCTCGGACAGTAGGACAGGTTCTGGAAACACCATATATTTT
>.|TRBJ1-3|TRBV5-1|.
CASRLDVSGNTIYF
TGCGCCAGCAGACTCGACGTCTCTGGAAACACCATATATTTT
>.|TRBJ2-3|TRBV5-1|.
CASSLGQGVTDTQYF
TGCGCCAGCAGCTTGGGTCAGGGAGTTACAGATACGCAGTATTTT
>once|TRBJ2-2|TRBV7-6|TRBD1
CASSLVVGQGTTGELFF
TGTGCCAGCAGCTTAGTCGTTGGACAGGGCACCACCGGGGAGCTGTTTTTT
>.|TRBJ2-3|TRBV5-1|.
CASIPGDSPLDTQYF
TGCGCCAGCATCCCGGGGGACTCGCCCCTTGATACGCAGTATTTT
>.|TRBJ1-2|TRBV6-5|.
CASSYVGDYGYTF
TGTGCCAGCAGTTACGTGGGGGACTATGGCTACACCTTC
>.|TRBJ1-5|TRBV29-1|TRBD1
CSVEDKTGTGLPAQHF
TGCAGCGTTGAAGATAAGACCGGGACAGGACTTCCAGCCCAGCATTTT
>.|TRBJ2-2|TRBV5-4|TRBD1
CASSLRTGGNTGELFF
TGTGCCAGCAGCTTGCGGACAGGGGGCAACACCGGGGAGCTGTTTTTT
>few|TRBJ2-6|TRBV7-3|.
CASSLSAGAGANVLTF
TGTGCCAGCAGCTTAAGCGCAGGGGCTGGGGCCAACGTCCTGACTTTC
>.|TRBJ1-5|TRBV28|.
CASSGQEQGSQPQHF
TGTGCCAGCAGTGGCCAGGAACAGGGAAGTCAGCCCCAGCATTTT
>.|TRBJ2-4|TRBV7-2|.
CASSFAQTSKNIQYF
TGTGCCAGCAGTTTTGCACAGACATCCAAAAACATTCAGTACTTC
>.|TRBJ2-7|TRBV27|.
CASSIVPRGNYEQYF
TGTGCCAGCAGCATCGTCCCTCGAGGGAACTACGAGCAGTACTTC
>.|TRBJ2-5|TRBV5-1|TRBD1
CASSLGGLPQGETQYF
TGCGCCAGCAGCTTGGGGGGTCTCCCACAGGGGGAGACCCAGTACTTC
>.|TRBJ2-1|TRBV10-2|.
CASSSRIEGDEQFF
TGCGCCAGCAGTTCCCGGATCGAGGGGGATGAGCAGTTCTTC
>.|TRBJ2-3|TRBV11-2|TRBD2
CASSLAGGVDTQYF
TGTGCCAGCAGCTTAGCGGGAGGCGTAGATACGCAGTATTTT